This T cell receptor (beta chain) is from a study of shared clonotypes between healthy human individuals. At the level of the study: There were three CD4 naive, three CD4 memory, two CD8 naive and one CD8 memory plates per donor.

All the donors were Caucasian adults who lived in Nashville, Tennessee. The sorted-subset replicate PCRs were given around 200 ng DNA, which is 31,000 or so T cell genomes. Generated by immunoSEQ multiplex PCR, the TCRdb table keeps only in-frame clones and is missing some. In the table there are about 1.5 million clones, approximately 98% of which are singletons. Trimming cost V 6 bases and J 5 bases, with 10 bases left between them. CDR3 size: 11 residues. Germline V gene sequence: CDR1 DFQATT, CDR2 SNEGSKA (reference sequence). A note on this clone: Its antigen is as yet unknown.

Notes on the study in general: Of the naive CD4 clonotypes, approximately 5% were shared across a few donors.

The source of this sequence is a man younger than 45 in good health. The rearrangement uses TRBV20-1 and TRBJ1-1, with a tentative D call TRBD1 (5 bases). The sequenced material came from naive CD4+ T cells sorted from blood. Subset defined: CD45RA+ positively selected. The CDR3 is CSADSQTEAFF. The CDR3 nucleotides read TGCAGTGCCGACAGCCAAACTGAAGCTTTCTTT.